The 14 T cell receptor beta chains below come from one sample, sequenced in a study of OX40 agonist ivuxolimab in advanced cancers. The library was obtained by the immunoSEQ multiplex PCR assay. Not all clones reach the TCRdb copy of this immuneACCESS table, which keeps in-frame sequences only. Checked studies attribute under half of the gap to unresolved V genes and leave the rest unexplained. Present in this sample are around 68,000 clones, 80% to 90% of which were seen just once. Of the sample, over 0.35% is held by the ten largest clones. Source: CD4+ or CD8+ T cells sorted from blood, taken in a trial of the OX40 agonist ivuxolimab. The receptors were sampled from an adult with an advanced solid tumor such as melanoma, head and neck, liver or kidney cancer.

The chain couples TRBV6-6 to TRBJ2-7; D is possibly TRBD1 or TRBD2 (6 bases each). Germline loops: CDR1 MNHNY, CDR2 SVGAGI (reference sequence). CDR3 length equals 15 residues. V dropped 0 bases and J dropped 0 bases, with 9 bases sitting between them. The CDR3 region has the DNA TGTGCCAGCAGTTACTCTCGGGGGCCCTCCTACGAGCAGTACTTC. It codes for CASSYSRGPSYEQYF.

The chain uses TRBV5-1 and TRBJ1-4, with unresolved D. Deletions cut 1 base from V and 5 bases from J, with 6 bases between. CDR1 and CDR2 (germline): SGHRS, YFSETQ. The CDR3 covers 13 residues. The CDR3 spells CASSLSQNEKLFF. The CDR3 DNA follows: TGCGCCAGCAGCTTGAGCCAGAATGAAAAACTGTTTTTT.

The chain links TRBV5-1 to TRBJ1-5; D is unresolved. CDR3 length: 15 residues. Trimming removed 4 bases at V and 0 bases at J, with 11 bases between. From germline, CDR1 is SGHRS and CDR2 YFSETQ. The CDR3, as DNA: TGCGCCAGCAGCGCGGACGGGTTTAGCAATCAGCCCCAGCATTTT. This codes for CASSADGFSNQPQHF.

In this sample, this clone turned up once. The CDR3 DNA follows: TGTGCCAGCTCAGTCGTTCGGGATAGGGCGGTGGATACGCAGTATTTT. It yields the protein CASSVVRDRAVDTQYF. The chain joins TRBV18 to TRBJ2-3; possibly TRBD2 for D (5 bases). Looked up from germline, CDR1 is KGHSH and CDR2 is LQKENI. The CDR3 covers 16 residues. Trimming left V 5 bases short and J 6 bases short, with 21 bases between.

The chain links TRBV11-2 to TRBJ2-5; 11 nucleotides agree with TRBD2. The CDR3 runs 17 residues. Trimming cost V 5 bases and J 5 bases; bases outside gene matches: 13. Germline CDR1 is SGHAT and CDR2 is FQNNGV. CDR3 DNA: TGTGCCAGCAGCCCCAGCGGGACTAGCGGTCGAGGGGAGACCCAGTACTTC. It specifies CASSPSGTSGRGETQYF. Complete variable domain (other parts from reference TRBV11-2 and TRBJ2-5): EAGVAQSPRYKIIEKRQSVAFWCNPISGHATLYWYQQILGQGPKLLIQFQNNGVVDDSQLPKDRFSAERLKGVDSTLKIQPAKLEDSAVYLCASSPSGTSGRGETQYFGPGTRLLVL.

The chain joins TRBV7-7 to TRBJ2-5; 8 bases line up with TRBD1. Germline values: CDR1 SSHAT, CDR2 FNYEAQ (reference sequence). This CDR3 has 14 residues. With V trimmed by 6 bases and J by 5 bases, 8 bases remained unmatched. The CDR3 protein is CASSRGAGGETQYF. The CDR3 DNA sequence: TGTGCCAGCAGTCGAGGGGCAGGGGGCGAGACCCAGTACTTC.

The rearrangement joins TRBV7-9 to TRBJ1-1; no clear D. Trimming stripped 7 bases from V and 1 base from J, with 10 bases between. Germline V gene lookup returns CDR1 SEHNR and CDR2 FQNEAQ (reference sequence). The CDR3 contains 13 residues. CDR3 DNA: TGTGCCAGCACCGTCGCCCGGAACACTGAAGCTTTCTTT. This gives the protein CASTVARNTEAFF.

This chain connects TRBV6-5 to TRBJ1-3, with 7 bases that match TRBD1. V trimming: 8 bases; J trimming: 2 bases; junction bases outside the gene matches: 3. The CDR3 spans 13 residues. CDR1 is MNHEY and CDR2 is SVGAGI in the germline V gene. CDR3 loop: CASGTVPGNTIYF. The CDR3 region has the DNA TGTGCCAGCGGGACAGTTCCTGGAAACACCATATATTTT.

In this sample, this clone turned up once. CDR3 region: CASSRRGSNQPQHF. CDR3 sequence (DNA): TGTGCCAGCAGCCGCCGAGGCAGCAATCAGCCCCAGCATTTT. The chain joins TRBV5-6 to TRBJ1-5; the D is unclear. The CDR3 is 14 amino acids. CDR1 and CDR2 from the germline V gene are SGHDT and YYEEEE. Trimming cost V 4 bases and J 1 base, with 9 bases left between them.

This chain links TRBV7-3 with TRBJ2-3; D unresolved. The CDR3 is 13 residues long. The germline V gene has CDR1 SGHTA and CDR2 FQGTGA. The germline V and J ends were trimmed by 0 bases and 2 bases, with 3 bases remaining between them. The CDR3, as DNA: TGTGCCAGCAGCTTAACGCACACAGATACGCAGTATTTT. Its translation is CASSLTHTDTQYF.

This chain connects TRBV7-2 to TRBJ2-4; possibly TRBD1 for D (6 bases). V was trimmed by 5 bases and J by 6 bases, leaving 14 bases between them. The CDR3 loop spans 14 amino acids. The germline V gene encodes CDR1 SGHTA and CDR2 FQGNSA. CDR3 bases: TGTGCCAGCAGCCCAGGACAGAGTGGAAACATTCAGTACTTC. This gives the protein CASSPGQSGNIQYF.

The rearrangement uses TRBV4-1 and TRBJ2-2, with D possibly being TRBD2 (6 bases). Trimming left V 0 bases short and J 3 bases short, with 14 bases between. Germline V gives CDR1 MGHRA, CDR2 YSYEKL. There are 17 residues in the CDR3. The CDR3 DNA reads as TGCGCCAGCAGCCAAGAGGGGGGTTCTCGTTACACCGGGGAGCTGTTTTTT. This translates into CASSQEGGSRYTGELFF.

The CDR3 sequence: CASSRDSAYGYTF. In DNA, the CDR3 is TGCGCCAGCAGCAGGGACAGTGCCTATGGCTACACCTTC. The chain is built from TRBV5-1 and TRBJ1-2, with 7 bases identical to TRBD1. Germline lookup yields CDR1 SGHRS and CDR2 YFSETQ. Losses at the gene ends were 4 bases for V and 4 bases for J; bases not matched to a gene: 4. CDR3 size: 13 residues. Filled out from reference TRBV5-1 and TRBJ1-2, the complete variable domain reads KAGVTQTPRYLIKTRGQQVTLSCSPISGHRSVSWYQQTPGQGLQFLFEYFSETQRNKGNFPGRFSGRQFSNSRSEMNVSTLELGDSALYLCASSRDSAYGYTFGSGTRLTVV.

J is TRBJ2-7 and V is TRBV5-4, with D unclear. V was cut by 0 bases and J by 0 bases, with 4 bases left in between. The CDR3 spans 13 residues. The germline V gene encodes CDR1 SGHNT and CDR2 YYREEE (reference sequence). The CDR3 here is CASSLGSSYEQYF. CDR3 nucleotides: TGTGCCAGCAGCTTGGGGAGCTCCTACGAGCAGTACTTC. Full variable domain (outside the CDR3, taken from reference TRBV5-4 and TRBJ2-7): ETGVTQSPTHLIKTRGQQVTLRCSSQSGHNTVSWYQQALGQGPQFIFQYYREEENGRGNFPPRFSGLQFPNYSSELNVNALELDDSALYLCASSLGSSYEQYFGPGTRLTVT.